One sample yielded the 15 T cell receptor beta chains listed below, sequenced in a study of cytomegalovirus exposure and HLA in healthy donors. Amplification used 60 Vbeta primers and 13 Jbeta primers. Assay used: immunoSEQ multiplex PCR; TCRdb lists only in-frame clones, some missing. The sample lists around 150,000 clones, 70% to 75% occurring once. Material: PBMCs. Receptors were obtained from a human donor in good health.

The CDR3 DNA sequence: TGTGCCAGCAGCTTAAGAGTCTCGACTAGCGGGAATTCCTACGAGCAGTACTTC. This sequence encodes CASSLRVSTSGNSYEQYF. V and J are TRBV7-2 and TRBJ2-7; 11 bases align to TRBD2. This CDR3 contains 18 residues. Unmatched junction bases numbered 10, after V lost 2 bases and J lost 1 base. The germline gives CDR1 SGHTA, CDR2 FQGNSA.

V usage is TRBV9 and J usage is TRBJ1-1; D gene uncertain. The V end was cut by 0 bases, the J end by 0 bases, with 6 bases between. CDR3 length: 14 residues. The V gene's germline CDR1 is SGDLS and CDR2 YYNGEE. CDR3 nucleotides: TGTGCCAGCAGCGTAGCAGCGGTGAACACTGAAGCTTTCTTT. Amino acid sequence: CASSVAAVNTEAFF.

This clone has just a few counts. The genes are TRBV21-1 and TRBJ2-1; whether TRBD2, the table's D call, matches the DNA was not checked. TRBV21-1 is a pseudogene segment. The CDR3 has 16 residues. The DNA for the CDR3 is TGTGCCAGCAGCAAAGAGGAGAGCGGGAGCTTATGCGAGCAGTTCTTC. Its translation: CASSKEESGSLCEQFF.

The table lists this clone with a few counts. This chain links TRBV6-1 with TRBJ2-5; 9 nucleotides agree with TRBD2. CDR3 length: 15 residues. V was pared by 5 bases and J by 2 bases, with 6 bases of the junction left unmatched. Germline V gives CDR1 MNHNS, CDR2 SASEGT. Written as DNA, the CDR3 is TGTGCCAGCAGTTCTTATAGCGGGGGACAAGAGACCCAGTACTTC. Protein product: CASSSYSGGQETQYF.

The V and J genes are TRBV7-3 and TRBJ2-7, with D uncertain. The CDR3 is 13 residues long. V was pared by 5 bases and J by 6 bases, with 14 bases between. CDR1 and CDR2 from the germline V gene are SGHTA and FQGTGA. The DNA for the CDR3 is TGTGCCAGCAGCCAAAACTCGGTCTCCGAGCAGTACTTC. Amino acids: CASSQNSVSEQYF.

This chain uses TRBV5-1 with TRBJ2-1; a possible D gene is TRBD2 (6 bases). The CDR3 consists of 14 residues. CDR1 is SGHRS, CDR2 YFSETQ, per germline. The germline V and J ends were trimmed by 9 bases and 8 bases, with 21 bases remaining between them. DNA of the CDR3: TGCGCCACAAGATTAGAAGGAGGGCCCGATGAGCAGTTCTTC. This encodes CATRLEGGPDEQFF.

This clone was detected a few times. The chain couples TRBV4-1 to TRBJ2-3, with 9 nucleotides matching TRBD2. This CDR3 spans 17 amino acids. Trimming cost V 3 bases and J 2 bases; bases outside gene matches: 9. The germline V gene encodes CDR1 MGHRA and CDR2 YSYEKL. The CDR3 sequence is CASSQDGTSSFTDTQYF. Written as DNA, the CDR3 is TGCGCCAGCAGCCAGGACGGGACTAGCTCGTTCACAGATACGCAGTATTTT.

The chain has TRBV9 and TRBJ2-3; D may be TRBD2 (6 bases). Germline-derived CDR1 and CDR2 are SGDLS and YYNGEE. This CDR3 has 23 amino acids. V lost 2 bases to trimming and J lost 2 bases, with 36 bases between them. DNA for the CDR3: TGTGCCAGCAGCGTCTCACGGGTGCGGGAAATAAGTAGGAGCGGTGAGGTCACAGATACGCAGTATTTT. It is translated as CASSVSRVREISRSGEVTDTQYF.

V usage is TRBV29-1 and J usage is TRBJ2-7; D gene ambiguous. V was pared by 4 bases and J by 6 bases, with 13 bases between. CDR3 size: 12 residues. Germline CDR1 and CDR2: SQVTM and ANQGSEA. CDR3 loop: CSVGFSGSEQYF. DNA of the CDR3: TGCAGCGTTGGTTTCTCCGGGTCCGAGCAGTACTTC.

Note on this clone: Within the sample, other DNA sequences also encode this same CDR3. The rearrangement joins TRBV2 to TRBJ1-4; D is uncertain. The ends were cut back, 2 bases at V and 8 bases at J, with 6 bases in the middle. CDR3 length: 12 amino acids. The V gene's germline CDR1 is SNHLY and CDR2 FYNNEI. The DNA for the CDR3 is TGTGCCAGCAGTGAACCTACGGAAAAACTGTTTTTT. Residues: CASSEPTEKLFF.

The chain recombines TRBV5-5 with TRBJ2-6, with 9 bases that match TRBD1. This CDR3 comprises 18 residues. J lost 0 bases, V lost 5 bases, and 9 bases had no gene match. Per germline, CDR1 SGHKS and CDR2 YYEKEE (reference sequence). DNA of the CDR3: TGTGCCAGCAGGAATGGACAGGGGACCAGCTCTGGGGCCAACGTCCTGACTTTC. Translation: CASRNGQGTSSGANVLTF.

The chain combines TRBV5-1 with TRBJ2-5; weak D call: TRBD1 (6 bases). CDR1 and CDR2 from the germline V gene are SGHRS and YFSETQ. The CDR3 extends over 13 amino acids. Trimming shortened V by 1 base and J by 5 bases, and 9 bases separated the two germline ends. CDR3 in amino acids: CASSLTGMETQYF. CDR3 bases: TGCGCCAGCAGCTTGACAGGGATGGAGACCCAGTACTTC.

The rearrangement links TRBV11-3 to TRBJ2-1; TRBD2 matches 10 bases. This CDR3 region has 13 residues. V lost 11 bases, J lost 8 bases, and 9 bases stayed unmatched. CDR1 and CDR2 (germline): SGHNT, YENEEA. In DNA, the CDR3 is TGTGCCTCTAGCGGGGGAGTCCGCCATGAGCAGTTCTTC. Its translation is CASSGGVRHEQFF. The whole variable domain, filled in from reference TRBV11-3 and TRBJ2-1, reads EAGVVQSPRYKIIEKKQPVAFWCNPISGHNTLYWYLQNLGQGPELLIRYENEEAVDDSQLPKDRFSAERLKGVDSTLKIQPAELGDSAVYLCASSGGVRHEQFFGPGTRLTVL.

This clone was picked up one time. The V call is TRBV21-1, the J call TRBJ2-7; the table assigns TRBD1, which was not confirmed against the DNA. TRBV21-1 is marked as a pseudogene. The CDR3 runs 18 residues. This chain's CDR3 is CASSTPSPRTGGIYEQYF. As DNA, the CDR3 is TGTGCCAGCAGCACTCCATCACCACGGACAGGGGGCATCTACGAGCAGTACTTC.

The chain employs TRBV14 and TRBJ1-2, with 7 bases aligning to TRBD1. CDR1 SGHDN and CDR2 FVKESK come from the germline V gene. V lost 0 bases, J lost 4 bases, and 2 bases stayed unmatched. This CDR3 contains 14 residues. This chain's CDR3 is CASSQEDRVYGYTF. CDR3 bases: TGTGCCAGCAGCCAAGAAGACAGGGTCTATGGCTACACCTTC.